These T cell receptor beta chains were read from a single sample in a study of cytotoxic CD8 clonotypes in ibrutinib-treated CLL. TCRdb keeps only in-frame clones here, not all; method: immunoSEQ multiplex PCR. This repertoire shows about 140,000 clones, around 93% found once; its top ten account for 10% to 12%. Specimen: PBMCs, collected after 12 months of ibrutinib treatment. Receptors were obtained from a human donor with chronic lymphocytic leukemia. The CDR3 runs from the conserved cysteine through the conserved F or W. D genes are given only for firm matches. Clone size is given for some rows only: seen once, a few or many times, or a class if the clone is expanded.

v_call: TRBV18
j_call: TRBJ1-5
clone_size: NA
d_call: NA
cdr3_aa: CASSPRAVNSNQPQHF
cdr3_nt: TGTGCCAGCTCACCACGGGCAGTAAATAGCAATCAGCCCCAGCATTTT

v_call: TRBV1
j_call: TRBJ2-7
clone_size: NA
d_call: NA
cdr3_aa: CTSSQEGGRAQWYEQYF
cdr3_nt: TGCACCAGCAGCCAAGAGGGCGGGAGGGCCCAATGGTACGAGCAGTACTTC

v_call: TRBV28
j_call: TRBJ2-1
clone_size: few
d_call: NA
cdr3_aa: CASSLGQGPYNEQFF
cdr3_nt: TGTGCCAGCAGTTTAGGTCAGGGACCCTACAATGAGCAGTTCTTC

v_call: TRBV19
j_call: TRBJ2-2
clone_size: NA
d_call: NA
cdr3_aa: CASSRLEITGELFF
cdr3_nt: TGTGCCAGTAGCCGACTAGAAATTACCGGGGAGCTGTTTTTT

v_call: TRBV19
j_call: TRBJ2-7
clone_size: once
d_call: NA
cdr3_aa: CASSILVSYEQYF
cdr3_nt: TGTGCCAGTAGTATTTTAGTTTCCTACGAGCAGTACTTC

v_call: TRBV29-1
j_call: TRBJ2-7
clone_size: NA
d_call: NA
cdr3_aa: CSVVPKGLYEQYF
cdr3_nt: TGCAGCGTCGTCCCGAAGGGCCTATACGAGCAGTACTTC

v_call: TRBV6-5
j_call: TRBJ1-2
clone_size: NA
d_call: NA
cdr3_aa: CASSREEDGYGYTF
cdr3_nt: TGTGCCAGCAGCCGGGAAGAGGACGGCTATGGCTACACCTTC

v_call: TRBV9
j_call: TRBJ2-5
clone_size: NA
d_call: TRBD2
cdr3_aa: CASSPTGGRFLETQYF
cdr3_nt: TGTGCCAGCAGCCCAACTGGCGGGAGGTTTCTAGAGACCCAGTACTTC

v_call: TRBV4-2
j_call: TRBJ2-1
clone_size: NA
d_call: NA
cdr3_aa: CASSQDRALDEQFF
cdr3_nt: TGTGCCAGCAGCCAAGATCGTGCATTGGATGAGCAGTTCTTC

v_call: TRBV28
j_call: TRBJ2-7
clone_size: NA
d_call: TRBD1
cdr3_aa: CASSLSGTGGYEQYF
cdr3_nt: TGTGCCAGCAGTTTATCCGGGACAGGGGGCTACGAGCAGTACTTC

v_call: TRBV10-1
j_call: TRBJ2-5
clone_size: once
d_call: NA
cdr3_aa: CASSRQAQETQYF
cdr3_nt: TGCGCCAGCAGTCGGCAGGCTCAAGAGACCCAGTACTTC

v_call: TRBV2
j_call: TRBJ2-1
clone_size: NA
d_call: NA
cdr3_aa: CATNPDSSYNEQFF
cdr3_nt: TGTGCCACCAACCCGGACAGCTCCTACAATGAGCAGTTCTTC

v_call: TRBV19
j_call: TRBJ2-1
clone_size: once
d_call: NA
cdr3_aa: CASNWGAGSNEQFF
cdr3_nt: TGTGCCAGTAATTGGGGGGCTGGGTCGAATGAGCAGTTCTTC

v_call: TRBV9
j_call: TRBJ2-7
clone_size: NA
d_call: NA
cdr3_aa: CASSASHATASYEQYF
cdr3_nt: TGTGCCAGCAGCGCCTCTCACGCTACAGCCTCCTACGAGCAGTACTTC

v_call: TRBV7-2
j_call: TRBJ2-2
clone_size: NA
d_call: TRBD1
cdr3_aa: CASSPPGTANTGELFF
cdr3_nt: TGTGCCAGCAGCCCGCCTGGGACAGCAAACACCGGGGAGCTGTTTTTT

v_call: TRBV29-1
j_call: TRBJ1-1
clone_size: NA
d_call: NA
cdr3_aa: CSAHRYTEAFF
cdr3_nt: TGCAGCGCACACAGGTACACTGAAGCTTTCTTT

v_call: TRBV27
j_call: TRBJ2-7
clone_size: once
d_call: NA
cdr3_aa: CASSFRSEKYF
cdr3_nt: TGTGCCAGCAGTTTTAGGAGCGAAAAGTACTTC

v_call: TRBV14
j_call: TRBJ2-5
clone_size: NA
d_call: NA
cdr3_aa: CASSQGTLMYQETQYF
cdr3_nt: TGTGCCAGCAGCCAAGGGACACTTATGTACCAAGAGACCCAGTACTTC

v_call: TRBV18
j_call: TRBJ2-7
clone_size: NA
d_call: TRBD2
cdr3_aa: CASSPSGASYEQYF
cdr3_nt: TGTGCCAGCTCGCCTAGCGGGGCCTCCTACGAGCAGTACTTC

v_call: TRBV2
j_call: TRBJ1-1
clone_size: NA
d_call: NA
cdr3_aa: CASTEWTLGAEAFF
cdr3_nt: TGTGCCAGCACCGAATGGACTCTGGGAGCTGAAGCTTTCTTT

v_call: TRBV16
j_call: TRBJ2-5
clone_size: NA
d_call: NA
cdr3_aa: CASSQHRGAMDF
cdr3_nt: TGTGCCAGCAGCCAACATCGTGGGGCCATGGACTTC

v_call: TRBV7-2
j_call: TRBJ2-3
clone_size: once
d_call: NA
cdr3_aa: CASSLVQSSTDTQYF
cdr3_nt: TGTGCCAGCAGCTTAGTACAGTCAAGCACAGATACGCAGTATTTT

v_call: TRBV10-1
j_call: TRBJ2-1
clone_size: NA
d_call: NA
cdr3_aa: CASSEGPGALKDEQFF
cdr3_nt: TGCGCCAGCAGTGAGGGCCCGGGGGCTCTGAAAGATGAGCAGTTCTTC

v_call: TRBV5-1
j_call: TRBJ2-1
clone_size: NA
d_call: TRBD2
cdr3_aa: CASNGLAGANQQFF
cdr3_nt: TGCGCCAGCAATGGACTAGCGGGAGCTAACCAGCAGTTCTTC

v_call: TRBV28
j_call: TRBJ2-7
clone_size: NA
d_call: NA
cdr3_aa: CASSLPVAGGGEQYF
cdr3_nt: TGTGCCAGCAGTTTACCCGTGGCCGGGGGCGGCGAGCAGTACTTC

v_call: TRBV28
j_call: TRBJ2-1
clone_size: NA
d_call: TRBD2
cdr3_aa: CASIGLADYNEQFF
cdr3_nt: TGTGCCAGCATAGGGCTAGCGGATTACAATGAGCAGTTCTTC

v_call: TRBV30
j_call: TRBJ1-6
clone_size: once
d_call: NA
cdr3_aa: CAWMTRDRNNSPLHF
cdr3_nt: TGTGCCTGGATGACACGGGACCGAAATAATTCACCCCTCCACTTT

v_call: TRBV9
j_call: TRBJ1-2
clone_size: NA
d_call: NA
cdr3_aa: CASSVASVGTPGYGYTF
cdr3_nt: TGTGCCAGCAGCGTAGCTTCGGTTGGGACACCTGGATATGGCTACACCTTC

v_call: TRBV9
j_call: TRBJ2-7
clone_size: NA
d_call: NA
cdr3_aa: CASSVDGWVGEQYF
cdr3_nt: TGTGCCAGCAGCGTAGACGGTTGGGTGGGAGAGCAGTACTTC

v_call: TRBV6-5
j_call: TRBJ2-7
clone_size: NA
d_call: NA
cdr3_aa: CASSIAEGGQQYF
cdr3_nt: TGTGCCAGCAGTATAGCCGAGGGGGGACAGCAGTACTTC

v_call: TRBV9
j_call: TRBJ2-1
clone_size: NA
d_call: NA
cdr3_aa: CASSVASSYNEQFF
cdr3_nt: TGTGCCAGCAGCGTAGCGAGTTCCTACAATGAGCAGTTCTTC

v_call: TRBV7-3
j_call: TRBJ2-1
clone_size: NA
d_call: NA
cdr3_aa: CASSLDSSSYNEQFF
cdr3_nt: TGTGCCAGCAGCTTAGACTCGAGCTCCTACAATGAGCAGTTCTTC

v_call: TRBV7-3
j_call: TRBJ2-1
clone_size: NA
d_call: TRBD2
cdr3_aa: CASSPTSGLYNEQFF
cdr3_nt: TGTGCCAGCAGCCCCACTAGCGGGTTGTACAATGAGCAGTTCTTC

v_call: TRBV6-6
j_call: TRBJ2-7
clone_size: NA
d_call: NA
cdr3_aa: CASTVVNTYEQYF
cdr3_nt: TGTGCCAGCACCGTAGTGAATACCTACGAGCAGTACTTC

v_call: TRBV5-1
j_call: TRBJ2-5
clone_size: NA
d_call: NA
cdr3_aa: CASSWGPSGLEETQYF
cdr3_nt: TGCGCCAGCAGCTGGGGGCCTTCCGGGCTCGAGGAGACCCAGTACTTC

v_call: TRBV2
j_call: TRBJ2-1
clone_size: NA
d_call: NA
cdr3_aa: CASSDTSGSSYNEQFF
cdr3_nt: TGTGCCAGCAGTGACACGTCAGGAAGCTCCTACAATGAGCAGTTCTTC

v_call: TRBV6-5
j_call: TRBJ1-3
clone_size: few
d_call: NA
cdr3_aa: CASSTQGNTIYF
cdr3_nt: TGTGCCAGCAGTACCCAGGGAAACACCATATATTTT

v_call: TRBV5-1
j_call: TRBJ2-3
clone_size: NA
d_call: NA
cdr3_aa: CASSSRSGSTDTQYF
cdr3_nt: TGCGCCAGCAGCTCCCGCAGCGGGAGCACAGATACGCAGTATTTT

v_call: TRBV5-1
j_call: TRBJ2-1
clone_size: NA
d_call: TRBD2
cdr3_aa: CASSTGLAGGTSYNEQFF
cdr3_nt: TGCGCCAGCAGTACCGGACTAGCGGGAGGTACCTCCTACAATGAGCAGTTCTTC

v_call: TRBV15
j_call: TRBJ2-7
clone_size: NA
d_call: NA
cdr3_aa: CATSREGSYEQYF
cdr3_nt: TGTGCCACCAGCAGAGAGGGTTCCTACGAGCAGTACTTC

v_call: TRBV7-9
j_call: TRBJ2-3
clone_size: NA
d_call: TRBD2
cdr3_aa: CASSVTESSGMRDTQYF
cdr3_nt: TGTGCCAGCAGCGTAACAGAATCTAGCGGGATGAGAGATACGCAGTATTTT

v_call: TRBV6-5
j_call: TRBJ1-2
clone_size: NA
d_call: TRBD1
cdr3_aa: CASSYSLGQGDTF
cdr3_nt: TGTGCCAGCAGTTACTCGTTGGGACAGGGCGACACCTTC

v_call: TRBV28
j_call: TRBJ2-4
clone_size: NA
d_call: TRBD2
cdr3_aa: CASSFPSGIAKNIQYF
cdr3_nt: TGTGCCAGCAGTTTCCCTAGCGGTATAGCCAAAAACATTCAGTACTTC

v_call: TRBV9
j_call: TRBJ1-4
clone_size: NA
d_call: NA
cdr3_aa: CASSVLGTTTNEKLFF
cdr3_nt: TGTGCCAGCAGCGTACTCGGGACAACAACTAATGAAAAACTGTTTTTT

v_call: TRBV7-2
j_call: TRBJ1-1
clone_size: few
d_call: NA
cdr3_aa: CASSFYTSTEAFF
cdr3_nt: TGTGCCAGCAGCTTCTACACGAGCACTGAAGCTTTCTTT

v_call: TRBV19
j_call: TRBJ1-1
clone_size: NA
d_call: NA
cdr3_aa: CASSIGTVEAFF
cdr3_nt: TGTGCCAGTAGTATCGGCACGGTAGAAGCTTTCTTT

v_call: TRBV7-3
j_call: TRBJ2-1
clone_size: NA
d_call: TRBD2
cdr3_aa: CASSQLAGVDDEQFF
cdr3_nt: TGTGCCAGCAGCCAGCTAGCGGGAGTAGACGATGAGCAGTTCTTC

v_call: TRBV7-9
j_call: TRBJ1-1
clone_size: NA
d_call: NA
cdr3_aa: CASSLGFMNTEAFF
cdr3_nt: TGTGCCAGCAGCTTAGGCTTCATGAACACTGAAGCTTTCTTT

v_call: TRBV7-9
j_call: TRBJ2-1
clone_size: NA
d_call: TRBD1
cdr3_aa: CASRPGQGLNNEQFF
cdr3_nt: TGTGCCAGCAGGCCGGGACAGGGGCTCAACAATGAGCAGTTCTTC

v_call: TRBV29-1
j_call: TRBJ2-7
clone_size: NA
d_call: TRBD1
cdr3_aa: CSGGTGSSYEQYF
cdr3_nt: TGCAGCGGGGGGACAGGGAGCTCCTACGAGCAGTACTTC

v_call: TRBV14
j_call: TRBJ1-1
clone_size: NA
d_call: NA
cdr3_aa: CASSQVAGADTEAFF
cdr3_nt: TGTGCCAGCAGCCAAGTCGCGGGAGCAGACACTGAAGCTTTCTTT

v_call: TRBV7-9
j_call: TRBJ2-5
clone_size: NA
d_call: TRBD1
cdr3_aa: CASSIDRGPETQYF
cdr3_nt: TGTGCCAGCAGCATAGACAGGGGGCCTGAGACCCAGTACTTC

v_call: TRBV28
j_call: TRBJ2-7
clone_size: NA
d_call: NA
cdr3_aa: CASPPSAEGSYEQYF
cdr3_nt: TGTGCCAGTCCCCCTTCAGCGGAAGGGTCCTACGAGCAGTACTTC

v_call: TRBV7-9
j_call: TRBJ2-3
clone_size: NA
d_call: NA
cdr3_aa: CASSPSGDTQYF
cdr3_nt: TGTGCCAGCAGCCCGAGCGGAGATACGCAGTATTTT

v_call: TRBV19
j_call: TRBJ2-3
clone_size: NA
d_call: TRBD1
cdr3_aa: CASRDRRSTDTQYF
cdr3_nt: TGTGCCAGTAGGGACAGGAGGAGCACAGATACGCAGTATTTT